This is a list of T cell receptor beta chains from one sample in a study of blood T cell repertoires in COVID-19. Data came from immunoSEQ multiplex PCR; TCRdb stores just in-frame clones and leaves some out. The data hold fewer than 150,000 clones, with roughly 83% observed a single time. Sequencing used peripheral blood. The receptors originated from a woman in her twenties or thirties who had recovered from COVID-19. Each CDR3 is given with its conserved first and last residue. Fields, in order: D gene, clone size, J gene, V gene, CDR3 protein, CDR3 DNA. D genes are given only for firm matches. Rows give clone size only sometimes, using once, few, many, or a class for an expanded clone.

>TRBD1|-|TRBJ1-1|TRBV4-1
CASSQEPGQGNTEAFF
TGCGCCAGCAGCCAAGAGCCGGGACAGGGGAACACTGAAGCTTTCTTT
>TRBD1|-|TRBJ2-1|TRBV6-4
CASSSGTGGYNEQFF
TGTGCCAGCAGTTCCGGGACAGGGGGCTACAATGAGCAGTTCTTC
>TRBD1|-|TRBJ1-1|TRBV27
CASSSPGTGGIKDTEAFF
TGTGCCAGCAGTTCCCCCGGGACAGGGGGAATTAAGGACACTGAAGCTTTCTTT
>-|-|TRBJ1-6|TRBV11-1
CASSLAAASPLHF
TGTGCCAGCAGCTTAGCAGCGGCATCACCCCTCCACTTT
>-|-|TRBJ1-1|TRBV5-5
CASTKDSRNTEAFF
TGTGCCAGCACCAAGGATAGCAGAAACACTGAAGCTTTCTTT
>-|-|TRBJ1-1|TRBV14
CASSALSITEAFF
TGTGCCAGCAGCGCCCTGAGTATCACTGAAGCTTTCTTT
>TRBD1|-|TRBJ2-3|TRBV3-1/TRBV3-2
CASSPDRGSGTDTQYF
TGTGCCAGCAGCCCTGACAGGGGGTCTGGCACAGATACGCAGTATTTT
>TRBD2|-|TRBJ2-7|TRBV5-1
CASSRLTSAYEQYF
TGCGCCAGCAGCCGCCTGACTAGCGCCTACGAGCAGTACTTC
>TRBD1|-|TRBJ2-7|TRBV6-6
CASSYSQGAYEQYF
TGTGCCAGCAGTTACTCGCAGGGGGCCTACGAGCAGTACTTC
>-|-|TRBJ1-2|TRBV4-2
CASSQEPTVPGSRYGYTF
TGTGCCAGCAGCCAGGAGCCGACAGTGCCAGGTTCCCGCTATGGCTACACCTTC
>-|-|TRBJ2-5|TRBV7-3
CASSLAGSPGQETQYF
TGTGCCAGCAGCTTAGCGGGTAGTCCCGGGCAAGAGACCCAGTACTTC
>-|-|TRBJ2-7|TRBV11-2
CASSPIRRDYEQYF
TGTGCCAGCAGCCCCATAAGGCGGGACTACGAGCAGTACTTC
>TRBD1|-|TRBJ1-6|TRBV7-3
CASSLGVQGLNSPLHF
TGTGCCAGCAGCTTAGGGGTACAGGGGCTGAATTCACCCCTCCACTTT
>-|-|TRBJ1-1|TRBV19
CASRLQEQFEAFF
TGTGCCAGTCGGCTTCAGGAACAGTTTGAAGCTTTCTTT
>TRBD1|-|TRBJ1-3|TRBV2
CASSPRQGLSGNTIYF
TGTGCCAGCAGTCCACGACAGGGGCTCTCTGGAAACACCATATATTTT
>-|few|TRBJ2-7|TRBV21-1
CASSKASPGLALSEQYF
TGTGCCAGCAGCAAAGCGTCTCCGGGACTAGCCTTATCCGAGCAGTACTTC
>TRBD2|once|TRBJ2-7|TRBV19
CATSWTSGGSSYEQYF
TGTGCCACCAGCTGGACTAGCGGGGGTAGCTCCTACGAGCAGTACTTC